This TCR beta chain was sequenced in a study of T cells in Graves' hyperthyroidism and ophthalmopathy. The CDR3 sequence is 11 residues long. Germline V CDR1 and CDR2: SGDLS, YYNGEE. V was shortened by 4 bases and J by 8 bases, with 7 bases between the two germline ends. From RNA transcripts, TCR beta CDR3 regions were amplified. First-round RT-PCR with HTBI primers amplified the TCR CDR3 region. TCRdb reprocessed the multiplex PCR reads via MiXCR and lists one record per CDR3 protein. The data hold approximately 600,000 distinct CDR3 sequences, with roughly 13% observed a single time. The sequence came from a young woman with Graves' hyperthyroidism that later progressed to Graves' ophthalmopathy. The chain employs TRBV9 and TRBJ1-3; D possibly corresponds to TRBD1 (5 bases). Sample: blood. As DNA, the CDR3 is TGTGCCAGCAGCCGAGGGGACACCATATATTTT. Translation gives CASSRGDTIYF.